This T cell receptor (beta chain) originates from a study of cytomegalovirus exposure and HLA in healthy donors. Study-wide results and limits: Researchers left out some V segments, among them TRBV6-2 and TRBV6-3, as indistinguishable. Most of the CMV-associated TCR beta chains (in a later analysis) appeared to be HLA-restricted. TCR beta V- and J-gene trimming, according to a later analysis, was linked to a missense DCLRE1C variant.

Germline V gene sequence: CDR1 LGHNT, CDR2 FRNRAP. This CDR3 has 13 amino acids. With 11 bases clipped from V and 3 bases from J, the junction kept 6 bases outside the gene matches. Concerning this clone itself: What it recognizes is unknown.

PCR employed 60 Vbeta and 13 Jbeta primers. Sequenced by immunoSEQ multiplex PCR; TCRdb stores in-frame clones only, minus some. Of roughly 250,000 clones in the sample, roughly four fifths are singletons; the top ten hold more than 1.5%. The rearrangement uses TRBV12-5 and TRBJ1-5; TRBD1 matches 8 bases. The receptor was derived from a woman in her thirties or forties in good health and CMV-seropositive. The sequenced sample was PBMCs. The CDR3, as DNA: TGTGCTGGGACAGGAGTCCACAATCAGCCCCAGCATTTT. It is translated as CAGTGVHNQPQHF.